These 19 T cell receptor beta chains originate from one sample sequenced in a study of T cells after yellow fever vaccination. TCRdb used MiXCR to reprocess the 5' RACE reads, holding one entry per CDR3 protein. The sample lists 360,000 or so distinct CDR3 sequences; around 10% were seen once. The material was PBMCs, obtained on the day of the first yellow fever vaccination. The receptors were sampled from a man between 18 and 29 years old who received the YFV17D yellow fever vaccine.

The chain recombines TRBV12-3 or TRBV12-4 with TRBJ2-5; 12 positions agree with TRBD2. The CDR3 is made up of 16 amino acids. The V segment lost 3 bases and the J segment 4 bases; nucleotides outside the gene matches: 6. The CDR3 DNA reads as TGTGCCAGCAGTTTCCTCCTAGCGGGGGGGCCAGAGACCCAGTACTTC. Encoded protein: CASSFLLAGGPETQYF.

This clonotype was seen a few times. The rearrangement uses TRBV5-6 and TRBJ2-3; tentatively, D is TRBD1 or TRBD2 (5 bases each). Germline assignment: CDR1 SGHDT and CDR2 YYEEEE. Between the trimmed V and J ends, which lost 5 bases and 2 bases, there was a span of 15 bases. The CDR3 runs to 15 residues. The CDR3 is CASRDPGRDTDTQYF. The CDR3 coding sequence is TGTGCCAGCAGGGACCCGGGACGCGACACAGATACGCAGTATTTT.

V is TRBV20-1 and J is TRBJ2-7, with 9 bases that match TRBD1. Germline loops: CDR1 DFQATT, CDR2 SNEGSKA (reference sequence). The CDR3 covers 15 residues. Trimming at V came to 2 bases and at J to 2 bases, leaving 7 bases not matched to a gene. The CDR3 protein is CSARSGTGRPYEQYF. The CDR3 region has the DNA TGCAGTGCTAGATCCGGGACAGGGCGTCCCTACGAGCAGTACTTC.

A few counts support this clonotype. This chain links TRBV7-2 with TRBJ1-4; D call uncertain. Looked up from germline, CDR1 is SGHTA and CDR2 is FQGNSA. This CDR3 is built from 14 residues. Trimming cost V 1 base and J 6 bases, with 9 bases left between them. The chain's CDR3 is CASSLVRLDEKLFF. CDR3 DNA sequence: TGTGCCAGCAGCTTAGTCCGGTTGGATGAAAAACTGTTTTTT.

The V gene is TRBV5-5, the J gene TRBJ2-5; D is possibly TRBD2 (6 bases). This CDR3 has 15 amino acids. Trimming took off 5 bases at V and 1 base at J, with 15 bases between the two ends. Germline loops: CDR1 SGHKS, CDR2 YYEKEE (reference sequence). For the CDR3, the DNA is TGTGCCAGCAGTCTTAGGGACTCGACCCAAGAGACCCAGTACTTC. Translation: CASSLRDSTQETQYF.

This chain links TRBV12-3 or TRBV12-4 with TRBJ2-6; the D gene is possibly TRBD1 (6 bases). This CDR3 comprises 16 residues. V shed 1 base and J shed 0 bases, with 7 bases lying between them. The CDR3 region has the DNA TGTGCCAGCAGTTTAGTGGGGGCCTCTGGGGCCAACGTCCTGACTTTC. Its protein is CASSLVGASGANVLTF.

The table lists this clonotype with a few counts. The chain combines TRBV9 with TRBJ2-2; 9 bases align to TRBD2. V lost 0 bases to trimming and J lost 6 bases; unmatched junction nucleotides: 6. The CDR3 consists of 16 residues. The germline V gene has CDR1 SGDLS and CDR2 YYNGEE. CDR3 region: CASSVDLAGFPGELFF. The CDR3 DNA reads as TGTGCCAGCAGCGTAGATCTAGCGGGGTTTCCCGGGGAGCTGTTTTTT.

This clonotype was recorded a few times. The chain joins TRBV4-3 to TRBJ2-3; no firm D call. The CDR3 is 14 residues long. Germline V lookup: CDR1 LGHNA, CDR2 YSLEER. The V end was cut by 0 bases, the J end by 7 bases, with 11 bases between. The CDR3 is CASSQDPTDYTQYF. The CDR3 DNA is TGCGCCAGCAGCCAAGATCCGACTGATTATACGCAGTATTTT.

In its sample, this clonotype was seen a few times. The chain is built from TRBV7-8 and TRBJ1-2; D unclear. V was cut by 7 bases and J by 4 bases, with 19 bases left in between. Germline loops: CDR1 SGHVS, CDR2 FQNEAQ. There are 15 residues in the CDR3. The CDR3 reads CASTQNIGVFYGYTF. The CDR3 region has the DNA TGTGCCAGCACCCAGAATATTGGAGTATTCTATGGCTACACCTTC. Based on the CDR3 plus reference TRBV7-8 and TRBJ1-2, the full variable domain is GAGVSQSPRYKVAKRGQDVALRCDPISGHVSLFWYQQALGQGPEFLTYFQNEAQLDKSGLPSDRFFAERPEGSVSTLKIQRTQQEDSAVYLCASTQNIGVFYGYTFGSGTRLTVV.

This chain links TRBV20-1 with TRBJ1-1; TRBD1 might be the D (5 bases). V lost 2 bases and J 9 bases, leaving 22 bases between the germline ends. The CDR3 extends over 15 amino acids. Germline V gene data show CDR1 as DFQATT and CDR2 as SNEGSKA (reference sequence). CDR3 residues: CSARSGAPGFLKAFF. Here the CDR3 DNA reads TGCAGTGCTAGATCTGGGGCGCCTGGGTTTTTAAAAGCTTTCTTT.

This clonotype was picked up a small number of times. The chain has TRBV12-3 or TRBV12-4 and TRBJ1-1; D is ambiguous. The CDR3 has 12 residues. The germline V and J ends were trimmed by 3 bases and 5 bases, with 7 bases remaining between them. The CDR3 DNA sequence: TGTGCCAGCAGTTTTGAGTGGACTGAAGCTTTCTTT. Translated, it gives CASSFEWTEAFF.

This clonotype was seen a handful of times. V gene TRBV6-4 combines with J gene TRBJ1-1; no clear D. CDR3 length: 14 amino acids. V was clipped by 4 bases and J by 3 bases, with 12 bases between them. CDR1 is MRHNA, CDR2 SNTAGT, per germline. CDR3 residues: CASSVPGMDTEAFF. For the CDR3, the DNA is TGTGCCAGCAGTGTACCGGGCATGGACACTGAAGCTTTCTTT.

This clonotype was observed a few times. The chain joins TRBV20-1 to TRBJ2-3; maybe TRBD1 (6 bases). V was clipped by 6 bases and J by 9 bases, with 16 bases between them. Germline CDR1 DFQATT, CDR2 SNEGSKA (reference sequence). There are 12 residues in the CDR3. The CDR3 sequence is CSAEQGSGTQYF. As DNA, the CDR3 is TGCAGTGCCGAACAGGGATCCGGAACGCAGTATTTT.

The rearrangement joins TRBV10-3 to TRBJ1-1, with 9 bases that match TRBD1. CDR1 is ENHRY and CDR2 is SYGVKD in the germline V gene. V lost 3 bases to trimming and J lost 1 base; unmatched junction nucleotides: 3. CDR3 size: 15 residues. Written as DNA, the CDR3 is TGTGCCATCAGTGACGCGGGACAGGGGAACACTGAAGCTTTCTTT. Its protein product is CAISDAGQGNTEAFF.

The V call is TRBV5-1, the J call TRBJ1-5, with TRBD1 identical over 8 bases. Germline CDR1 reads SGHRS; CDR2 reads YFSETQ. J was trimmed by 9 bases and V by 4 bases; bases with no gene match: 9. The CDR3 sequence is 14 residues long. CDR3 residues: CASSPQGELGPQHF. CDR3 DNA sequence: TGCGCCAGCAGCCCACAGGGGGAGCTAGGGCCCCAGCATTTT.

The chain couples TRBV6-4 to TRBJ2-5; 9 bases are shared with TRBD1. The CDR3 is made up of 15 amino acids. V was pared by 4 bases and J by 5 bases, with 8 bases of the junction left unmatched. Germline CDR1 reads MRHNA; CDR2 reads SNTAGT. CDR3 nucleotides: TGTGCCAGCAGTGTCTCCGGGACAGGGAAGGAGACCCAGTACTTC. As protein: CASSVSGTGKETQYF.

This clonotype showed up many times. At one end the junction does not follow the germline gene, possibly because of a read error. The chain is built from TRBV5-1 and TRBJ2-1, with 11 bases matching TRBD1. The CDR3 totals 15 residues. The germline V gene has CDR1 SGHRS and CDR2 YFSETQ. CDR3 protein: CASSLGTGGNNEQFF. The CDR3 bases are TGTGCCAGCAGTTTGGGGACAGGGGGTAACAATGAGCAGTTCTTC.

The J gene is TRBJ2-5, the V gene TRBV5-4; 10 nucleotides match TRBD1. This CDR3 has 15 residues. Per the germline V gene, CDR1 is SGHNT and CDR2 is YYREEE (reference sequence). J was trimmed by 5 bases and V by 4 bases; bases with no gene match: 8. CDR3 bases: TGTGCCAGCAGCCCAGACAGGGGGCGCAGGGAGACCCAGTACTTC. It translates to CASSPDRGRRETQYF.

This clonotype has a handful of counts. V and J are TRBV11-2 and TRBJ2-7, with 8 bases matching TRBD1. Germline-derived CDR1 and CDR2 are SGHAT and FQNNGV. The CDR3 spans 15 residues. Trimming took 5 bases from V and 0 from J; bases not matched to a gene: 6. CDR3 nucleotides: TGTGCCAGCAGCCCCCGGACAGGGAGCTCCTACGAGCAGTACTTC. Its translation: CASSPRTGSSYEQYF.